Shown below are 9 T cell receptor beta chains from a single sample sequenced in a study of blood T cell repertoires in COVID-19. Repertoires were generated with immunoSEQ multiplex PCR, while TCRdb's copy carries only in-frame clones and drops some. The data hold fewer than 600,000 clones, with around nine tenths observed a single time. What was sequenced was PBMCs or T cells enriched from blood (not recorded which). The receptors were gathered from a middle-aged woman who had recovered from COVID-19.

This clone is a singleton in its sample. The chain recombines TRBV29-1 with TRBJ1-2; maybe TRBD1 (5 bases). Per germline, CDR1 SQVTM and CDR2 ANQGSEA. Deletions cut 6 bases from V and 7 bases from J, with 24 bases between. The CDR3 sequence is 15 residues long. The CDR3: CSVTRTGPQGGGYTF. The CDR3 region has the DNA TGCAGCGTCACCCGTACAGGACCCCAGGGCGGTGGCTACACCTTC.

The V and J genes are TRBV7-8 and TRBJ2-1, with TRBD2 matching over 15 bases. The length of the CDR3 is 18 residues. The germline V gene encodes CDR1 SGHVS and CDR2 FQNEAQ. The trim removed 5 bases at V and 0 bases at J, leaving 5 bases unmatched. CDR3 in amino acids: CASSPGLAGGISYNEQFF. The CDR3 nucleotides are TGTGCCAGCAGCCCGGGACTAGCGGGAGGTATCTCCTACAATGAGCAGTTCTTC.

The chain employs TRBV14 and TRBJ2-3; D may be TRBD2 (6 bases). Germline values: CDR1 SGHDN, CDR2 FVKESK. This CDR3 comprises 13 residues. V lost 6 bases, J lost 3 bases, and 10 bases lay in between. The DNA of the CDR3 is TGTGCCAGCAGTGTTGGAGGGACAGATACGCAGTATTTT. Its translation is CASSVGGTDTQYF. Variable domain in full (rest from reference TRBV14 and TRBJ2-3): EAGVTQFPSHSVIEKGQTVTLRCDPISGHDNLYWYRRVMGKEIKFLLHFVKESKQDESGMPNNRFLAERTGGTYSTLKVQPAELEDSGVYFCASSVGGTDTQYFGPGTRLTVL.

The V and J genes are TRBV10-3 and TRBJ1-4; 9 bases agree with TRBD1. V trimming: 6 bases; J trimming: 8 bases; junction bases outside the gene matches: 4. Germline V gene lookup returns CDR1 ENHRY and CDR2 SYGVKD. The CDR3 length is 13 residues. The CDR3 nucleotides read TGTGCCATCAGACAGGGGGCCGAAGAAAAACTGTTTTTT. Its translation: CAIRQGAEEKLFF.

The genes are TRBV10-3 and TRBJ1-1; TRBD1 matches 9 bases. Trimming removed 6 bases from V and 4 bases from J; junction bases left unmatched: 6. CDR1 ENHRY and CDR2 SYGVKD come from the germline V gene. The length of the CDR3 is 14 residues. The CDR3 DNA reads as TGTGCCATCAGGCCGGGACAGGGCGTCACTGAAGCTTTCTTT. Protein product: CAIRPGQGVTEAFF.

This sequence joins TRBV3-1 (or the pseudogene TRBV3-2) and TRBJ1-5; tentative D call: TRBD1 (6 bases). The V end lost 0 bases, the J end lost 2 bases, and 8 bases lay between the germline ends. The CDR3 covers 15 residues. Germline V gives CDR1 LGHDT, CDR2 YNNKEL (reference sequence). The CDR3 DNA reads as TGTGCCAGCAGCCAAGACCAGGGGCGCAATCAGCCCCAGCATTTT. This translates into CASSQDQGRNQPQHF.

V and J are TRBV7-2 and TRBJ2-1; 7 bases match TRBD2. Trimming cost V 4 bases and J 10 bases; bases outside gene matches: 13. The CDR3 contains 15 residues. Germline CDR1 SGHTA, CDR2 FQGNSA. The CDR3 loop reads CASSSSLGGSGEQFF. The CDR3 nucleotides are TGTGCCAGCAGCTCATCATTGGGCGGGAGCGGGGAGCAGTTCTTC. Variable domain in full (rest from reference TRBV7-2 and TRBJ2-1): GAGVSQSPSNKVTEKGKDVELRCDPISGHTALYWYRQSLGQGLEFLIYFQGNSAPDKSGLPSDRFSAERTGGSVSTLTIQRTQQEDSAVYLCASSSSLGGSGEQFFGPGTRLTVL.

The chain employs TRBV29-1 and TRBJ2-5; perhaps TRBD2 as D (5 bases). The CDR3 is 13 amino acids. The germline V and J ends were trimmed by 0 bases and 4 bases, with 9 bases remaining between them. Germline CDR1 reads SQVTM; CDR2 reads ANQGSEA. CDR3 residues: CSVEEMGRETQYF. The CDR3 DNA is TGCAGCGTTGAAGAGATGGGGAGAGAGACCCAGTACTTC.

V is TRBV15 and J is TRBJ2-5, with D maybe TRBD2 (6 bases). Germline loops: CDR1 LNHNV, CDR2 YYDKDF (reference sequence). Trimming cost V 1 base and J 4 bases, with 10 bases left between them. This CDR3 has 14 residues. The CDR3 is CATSRGRARETQYF. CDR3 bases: TGTGCCACCAGCAGAGGGAGGGCGAGAGAGACCCAGTACTTC.